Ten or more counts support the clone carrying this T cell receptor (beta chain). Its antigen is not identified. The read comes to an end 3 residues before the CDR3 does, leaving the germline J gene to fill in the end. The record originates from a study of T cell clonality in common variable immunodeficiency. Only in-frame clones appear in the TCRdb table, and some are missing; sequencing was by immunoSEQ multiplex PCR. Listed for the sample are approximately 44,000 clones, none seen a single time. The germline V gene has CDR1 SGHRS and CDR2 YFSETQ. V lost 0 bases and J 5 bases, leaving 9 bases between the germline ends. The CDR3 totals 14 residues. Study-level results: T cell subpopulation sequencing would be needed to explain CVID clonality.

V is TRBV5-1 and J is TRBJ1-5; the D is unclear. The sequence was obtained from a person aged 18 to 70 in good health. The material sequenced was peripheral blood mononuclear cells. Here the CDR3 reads CASSLGGEDQPQHF. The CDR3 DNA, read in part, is TGCGCCAGCAGCTTGGGCGGTGAGGATCAGCCC.